The entry that follows covers one T cell receptor (beta chain) sequence. The data derive from a study of T-cell reconstitution after alpha-beta-depleted transplantation in children. Construction of the TCRbeta library involved unique molecular identifiers. TCRdb analysed the PCR reads with MiXCR anew, one entry per CDR3 protein. This repertoire shows about 640,000 distinct CDR3 sequences, roughly 17% found once; its top ten account for 1.1%. V lost 4 bases and J lost 5, with 13 bases in between. The CDR3 runs 14 residues. Germline V gene data show CDR1 as SGDLS and CDR2 as YYNGEE. The clonotype was recovered from a human donor who donated a stem cell graft to a child with acute myeloid leukemia. Sequenced material: PBMCs from the stem cell graft donor, taken from the stem cell graft. The rearrangement links TRBV9 to TRBJ1-5; a weak D match, TRBD1 (5 bases). The DNA for the CDR3 is TGTGCCAGCAGCTCTAACGGGGGTGATCAGCCCCAGCATTTT. The encoded protein is CASSSNGGDQPQHF.